This TCR beta chain was profiled in a study of blood T cell repertoires in COVID-19. The wider study: Donors in the United States, Italy and Spain gave samples during acute or convalescent COVID-19.

Trimming took off 2 bases at V and 3 bases at J, with 5 bases between the two ends. Germline assignment: CDR1 SGHDN and CDR2 FVKESK. The CDR3 covers 12 residues. Some clones are missing from TCRdb's copy, which holds only in-frame ones; the method was immunoSEQ multiplex PCR. The table has fewer than 200,000 clones, 70% to 90% seen once. This clone was recorded once. The specimen sequenced was peripheral blood. The V call is TRBV14, the J call TRBJ2-7; tentative D call: TRBD2 (5 bases). The sequence came from a woman between 50 and 59 years old with COVID-19, enrolled during active disease. As DNA, the CDR3 is TGTGCCAGCAGCCAAACTAGCTACGAGCAGTACTTC. Protein: CASSQTSYEQYF.